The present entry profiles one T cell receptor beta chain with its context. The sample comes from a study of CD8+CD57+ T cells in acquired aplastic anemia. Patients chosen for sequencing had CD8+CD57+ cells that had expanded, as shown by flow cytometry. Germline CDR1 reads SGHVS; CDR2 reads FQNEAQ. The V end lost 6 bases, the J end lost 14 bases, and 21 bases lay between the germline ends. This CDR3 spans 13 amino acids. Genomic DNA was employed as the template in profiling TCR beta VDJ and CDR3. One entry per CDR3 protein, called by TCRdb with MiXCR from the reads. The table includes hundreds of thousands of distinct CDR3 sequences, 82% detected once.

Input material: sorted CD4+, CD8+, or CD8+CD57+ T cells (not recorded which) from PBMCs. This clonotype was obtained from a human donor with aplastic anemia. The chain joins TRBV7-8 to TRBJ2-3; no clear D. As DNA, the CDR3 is TGTGCCAGCAGGTTTCAGCGAGACGGTACAGCGTATTTT. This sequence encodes CASRFQRDGTAYF.